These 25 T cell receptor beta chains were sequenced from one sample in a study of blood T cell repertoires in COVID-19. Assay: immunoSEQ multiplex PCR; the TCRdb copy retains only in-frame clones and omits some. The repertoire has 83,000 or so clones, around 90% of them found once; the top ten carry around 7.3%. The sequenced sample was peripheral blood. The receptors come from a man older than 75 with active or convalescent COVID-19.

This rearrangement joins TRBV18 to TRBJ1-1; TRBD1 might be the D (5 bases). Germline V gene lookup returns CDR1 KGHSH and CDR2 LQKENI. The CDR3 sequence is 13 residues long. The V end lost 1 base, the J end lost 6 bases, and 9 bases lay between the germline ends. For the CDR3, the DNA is TGTGCCAGCTCACCACTGAAGGGGCCTGAAGCTTTCTTT. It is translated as CASSPLKGPEAFF.

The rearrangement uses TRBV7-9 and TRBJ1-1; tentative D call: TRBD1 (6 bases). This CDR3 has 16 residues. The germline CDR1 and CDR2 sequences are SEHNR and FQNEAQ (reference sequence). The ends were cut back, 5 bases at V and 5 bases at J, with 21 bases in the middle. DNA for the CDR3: TGTGCCAGCAGCCACTTGGGAGGGCGAGGGGGGACTGAAGCTTTCTTT. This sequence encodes CASSHLGGRGGTEAFF. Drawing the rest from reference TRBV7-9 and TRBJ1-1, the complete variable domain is DTGVSQNPRHKITKRGQNVTFRCDPISEHNRLYWYRQTLGQGPEFLTYFQNEAQLEKSRLLSDRFSAERPKGSFSTLEIQRTEQGDSAMYLCASSHLGGRGGTEAFFGQGTRLTVV.

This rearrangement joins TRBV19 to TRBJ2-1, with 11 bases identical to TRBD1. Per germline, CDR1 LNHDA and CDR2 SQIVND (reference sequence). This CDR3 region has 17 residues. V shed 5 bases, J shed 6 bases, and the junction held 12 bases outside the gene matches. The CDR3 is CASSVMSGTGGSNEQFF. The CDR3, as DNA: TGTGCCAGTAGTGTCATGTCTGGGACAGGGGGTTCCAATGAGCAGTTCTTC.

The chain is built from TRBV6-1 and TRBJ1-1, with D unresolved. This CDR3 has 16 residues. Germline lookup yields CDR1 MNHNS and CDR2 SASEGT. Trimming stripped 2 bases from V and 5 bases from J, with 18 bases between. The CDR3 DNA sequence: TGTGCCAGCAGTGAATGGGTGGCGGGGAAAACAACTGAAGCTTTCTTT. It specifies CASSEWVAGKTTEAFF.

CDR3 nucleotide sequence: TGTGCCAGCAGCCAGGGGAGGAGGGACACTGAAGCTTTCTTT. This sequence encodes CASSQGRRDTEAFF. V and J are TRBV4-2 and TRBJ1-1; D gene uncertain. Germline values: CDR1 LGHNA, CDR2 YNFKEQ. The length of the CDR3 is 14 residues. Trimming left V 3 bases short and J 3 bases short, with 11 bases between.

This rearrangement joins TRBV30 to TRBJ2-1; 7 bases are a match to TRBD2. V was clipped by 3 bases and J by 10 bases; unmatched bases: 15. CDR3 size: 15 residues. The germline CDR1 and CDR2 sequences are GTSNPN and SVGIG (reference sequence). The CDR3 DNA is TGTGCCTGGAGAGCCACTAGCGAGATATGGGGGGAGCAGTTCTTC. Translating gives CAWRATSEIWGEQFF.

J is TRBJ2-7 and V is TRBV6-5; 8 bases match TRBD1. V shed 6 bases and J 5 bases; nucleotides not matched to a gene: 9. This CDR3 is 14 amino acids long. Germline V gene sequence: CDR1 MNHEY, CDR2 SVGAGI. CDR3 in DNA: TGTGCCAGCAGCAGTAGCAGGGGGCTCAACGAGCAGTACGTC. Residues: CASSSSRGLNEQYV.

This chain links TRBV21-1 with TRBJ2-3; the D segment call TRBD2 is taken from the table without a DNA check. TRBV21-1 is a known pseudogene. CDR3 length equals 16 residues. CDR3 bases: TGTGCCAGCAGCAAACGGCTAGCCGCAACGGCAGATACGCAGTATTTT. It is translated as CASSKRLAATADTQYF.

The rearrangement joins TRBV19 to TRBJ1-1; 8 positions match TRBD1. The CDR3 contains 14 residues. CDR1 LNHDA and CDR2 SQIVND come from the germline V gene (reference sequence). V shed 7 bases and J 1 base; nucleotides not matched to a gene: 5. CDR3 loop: CASIRTGPNTEAFF. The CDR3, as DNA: TGTGCCAGTATAAGGACAGGGCCGAACACTGAAGCTTTCTTT.

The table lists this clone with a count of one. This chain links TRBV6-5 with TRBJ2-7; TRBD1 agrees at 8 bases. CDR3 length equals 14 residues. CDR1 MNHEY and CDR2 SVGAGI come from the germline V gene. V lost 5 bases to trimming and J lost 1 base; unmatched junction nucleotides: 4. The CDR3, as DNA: TGTGCCAGCAGTCGACAGGGGACATCCTACGAGCAGTACGTC. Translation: CASSRQGTSYEQYV.

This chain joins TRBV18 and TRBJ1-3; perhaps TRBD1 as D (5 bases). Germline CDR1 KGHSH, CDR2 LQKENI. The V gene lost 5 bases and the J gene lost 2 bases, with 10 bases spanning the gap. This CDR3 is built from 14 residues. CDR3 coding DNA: TGTGCCAGCTCATCGACAGAAACTGGAAACACCATATATTTT. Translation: CASSSTETGNTIYF.

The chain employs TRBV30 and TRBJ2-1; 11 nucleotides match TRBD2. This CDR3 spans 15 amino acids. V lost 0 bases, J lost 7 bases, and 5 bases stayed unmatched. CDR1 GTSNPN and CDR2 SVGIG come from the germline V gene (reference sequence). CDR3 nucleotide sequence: TGTGCCTGGAGTGTACCGGGACTAGCGGCAAATGAGCAGTTCTTC. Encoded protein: CAWSVPGLAANEQFF.

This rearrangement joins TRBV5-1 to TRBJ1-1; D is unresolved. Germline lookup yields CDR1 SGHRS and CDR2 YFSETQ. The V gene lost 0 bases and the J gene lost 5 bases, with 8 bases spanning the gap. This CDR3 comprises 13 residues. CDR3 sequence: CASSLESLTEAFF. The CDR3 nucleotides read TGCGCCAGCAGCTTGGAAAGCCTAACTGAAGCTTTCTTT.

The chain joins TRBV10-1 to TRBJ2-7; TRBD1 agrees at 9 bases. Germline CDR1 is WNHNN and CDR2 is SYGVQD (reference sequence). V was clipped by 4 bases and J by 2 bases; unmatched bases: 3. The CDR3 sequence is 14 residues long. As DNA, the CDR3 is TGCGCCAGCAGTGCGGGACAGGGTCCCTACGAGCAGTACGTC. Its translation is CASSAGQGPYEQYV.

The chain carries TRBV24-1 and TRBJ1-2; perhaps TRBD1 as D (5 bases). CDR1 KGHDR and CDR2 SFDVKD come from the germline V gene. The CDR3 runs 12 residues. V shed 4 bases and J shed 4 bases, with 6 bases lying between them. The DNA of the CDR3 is TGTGCCACCAGTGAGGGGGGCTATGGCTACACCTTC. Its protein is CATSEGGYGYTF.

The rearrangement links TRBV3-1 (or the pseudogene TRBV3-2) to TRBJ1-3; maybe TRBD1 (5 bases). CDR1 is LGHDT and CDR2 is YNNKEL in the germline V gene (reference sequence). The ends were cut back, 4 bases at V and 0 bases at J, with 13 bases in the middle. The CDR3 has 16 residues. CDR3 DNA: TGTGCCAGCAGCCGACCGGACGGGGGCTCTGGAAACACCATATATTTT. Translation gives CASSRPDGGSGNTIYF.

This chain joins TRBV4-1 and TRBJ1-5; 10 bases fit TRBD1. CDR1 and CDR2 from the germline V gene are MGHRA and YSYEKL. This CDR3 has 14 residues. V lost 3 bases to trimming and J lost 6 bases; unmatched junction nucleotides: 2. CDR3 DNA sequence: TGCGCCAGCAGCCAGACAGGGGGCAGTCAGCCCCAGCATTTT. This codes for CASSQTGGSQPQHF.

The CDR3 region has the DNA TGTGCCAGCTCACCTACACCGGAGGAAAAACTGTTTTTT. Its translation: CASSPTPEEKLFF. The chain is built from TRBV18 and TRBJ1-4; D is undetermined. V was trimmed by 3 bases and J by 8 bases, leaving 10 bases between them. Germline-derived CDR1 and CDR2 are KGHSH and LQKENI. This CDR3 comprises 13 residues.

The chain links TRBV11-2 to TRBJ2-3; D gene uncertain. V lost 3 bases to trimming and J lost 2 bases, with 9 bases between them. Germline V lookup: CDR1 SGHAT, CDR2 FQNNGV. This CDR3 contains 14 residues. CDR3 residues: CASSFIRSTDTQYF. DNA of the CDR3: TGTGCCAGCAGCTTTATCAGGTCCACAGATACGCAGTATTTT.

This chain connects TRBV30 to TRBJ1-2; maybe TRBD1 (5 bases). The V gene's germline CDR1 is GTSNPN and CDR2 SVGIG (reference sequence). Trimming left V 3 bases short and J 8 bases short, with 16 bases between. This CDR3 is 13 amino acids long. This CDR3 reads CAWREGGGGGYTF. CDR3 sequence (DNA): TGTGCCTGGAGAGAAGGTGGGGGAGGCGGCTACACCTTC.

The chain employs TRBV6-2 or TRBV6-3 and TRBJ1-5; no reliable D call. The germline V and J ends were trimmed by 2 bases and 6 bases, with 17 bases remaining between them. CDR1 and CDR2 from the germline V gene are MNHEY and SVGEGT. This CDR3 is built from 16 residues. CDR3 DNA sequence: TGTGCCAGCAGTTACGGAGGCCCCTCAAAAGCTCAGCCCCAGCATTTT. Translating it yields CASSYGGPSKAQPQHF.

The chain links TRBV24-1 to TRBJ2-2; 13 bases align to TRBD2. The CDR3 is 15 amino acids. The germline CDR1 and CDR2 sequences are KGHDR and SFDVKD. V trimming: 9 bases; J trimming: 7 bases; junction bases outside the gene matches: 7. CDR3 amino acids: CATGRTSGSSGELFF. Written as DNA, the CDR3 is TGTGCCACCGGACGGACTAGCGGGAGCAGCGGGGAGCTGTTTTTT.

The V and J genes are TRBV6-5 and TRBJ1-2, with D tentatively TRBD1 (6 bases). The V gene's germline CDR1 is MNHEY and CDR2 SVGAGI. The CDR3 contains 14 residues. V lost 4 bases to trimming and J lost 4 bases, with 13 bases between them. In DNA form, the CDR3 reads TGTGCCAGCAGTTCAGGAACGACAGGCTATGGCTACACCTTC. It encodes CASSSGTTGYGYTF.

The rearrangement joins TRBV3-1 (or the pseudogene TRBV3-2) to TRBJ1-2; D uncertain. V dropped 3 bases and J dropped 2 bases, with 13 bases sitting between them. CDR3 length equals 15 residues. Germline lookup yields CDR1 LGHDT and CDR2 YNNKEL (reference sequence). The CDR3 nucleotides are TGTGCCAGCAGCCAGGAGGCTGGAGCGAACTATGGCTACACCTTC. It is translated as CASSQEAGANYGYTF.

The CDR3: CASSLDFRGQPQHF. In DNA, the CDR3 is TGTGCCAGCAGTTTGGACTTCAGGGGCCAGCCCCAGCATTTT. This chain connects TRBV28 to TRBJ1-5; D might be TRBD1 (6 bases). CDR1 is MDHEN, CDR2 SYDVKM, per germline. The CDR3 runs 14 residues. Trimming removed 3 bases at V and 7 bases at J, with 13 bases between.